The 19 T cell receptor beta chains listed next were all sequenced from one sample in a study of blood T cell repertoires in COVID-19. TCRdb's copy holds only in-frame clones and misses some; the assay was immunoSEQ multiplex PCR. The sample consists of about 250,000 clones, about nine tenths of them appearing once. The source material was peripheral blood. Every receptor here comes from a man aged 30 to 45 with COVID-19, enrolled during active disease.

The CDR3 loop reads CASNSNRGLNQPQHF. The CDR3 nucleotides read TGTGCCAGTAACAGCAACAGGGGGCTCAATCAGCCCCAGCATTTT. The chain employs TRBV19 and TRBJ1-5; 9 nucleotides agree with TRBD1. Germline V gives CDR1 LNHDA, CDR2 SQIVND (reference sequence). V lost 7 bases to trimming and J lost 3 bases; unmatched junction nucleotides: 7. The CDR3 sequence is 15 residues long.

V and J are TRBV25-1 and TRBJ1-1; D might be TRBD1 (6 bases). Germline lookup yields CDR1 MGHDK and CDR2 SYGVNS. V was cut by 1 base and J by 4 bases, with 13 bases left in between. This CDR3 is built from 15 residues. CDR3 region: CASSEFGVGGTEAFF. Here the CDR3 DNA reads TGTGCCAGCAGTGAATTTGGGGTAGGGGGCACTGAAGCTTTCTTT. Filled out from reference TRBV25-1 and TRBJ1-1, the complete variable domain reads EADIYQTPRYLVIGTGKKITLECSQTMGHDKMYWYQQDPGMELHLIHYSYGVNSTEKGDLSSESTVSRIRTEHFPLTLESARPSHTSQYLCASSEFGVGGTEAFFGQGTRLTVV.

The V call is TRBV18, the J call TRBJ2-1, with TRBD2 matching 7 bases. This CDR3 comprises 17 residues. The germline V gene has CDR1 KGHSH and CDR2 LQKENI. V lost 0 bases, J lost 6 bases, and 11 bases stayed unmatched. CDR3 sequence (DNA): TGTGCCAGCTCACCACCTGCTGCGAGCGGGGCCTCCAATGAGCAGTTCTTC. Translation: CASSPPAASGASNEQFF.

This chain joins TRBV9 and TRBJ1-3, with 7 bases lining up with TRBD1. There are 16 residues in the CDR3. V was pared by 4 bases and J by 4 bases, with 11 bases of the junction left unmatched. From germline, CDR1 is SGDLS and CDR2 YYNGEE. CDR3 amino acids: CASSTQDRAAGNTIYF. The CDR3 coding sequence is TGTGCCAGCAGCACACAAGACAGGGCGGCGGGAAACACCATATATTTT.

This clone has only one observation. The chain is built from TRBV5-1 and TRBJ1-4; tentative D call: TRBD1 (6 bases). The germline gives CDR1 SGHRS, CDR2 YFSETQ. This CDR3 has 16 residues. Trimming left V 5 bases short and J 0 bases short, with 14 bases between. CDR3 region: CASRQNRVSTNEKLFF. DNA of the CDR3: TGCGCCAGCAGGCAAAACAGGGTTTCAACTAATGAAAAACTGTTTTTT.

The chain uses TRBV19 and TRBJ1-2; D is undetermined. V lost 6 bases and J 3 bases, leaving 11 bases between the germline ends. The CDR3 totals 13 residues. In germline, CDR1 is LNHDA, CDR2 SQIVND (reference sequence). The CDR3 is CASRSERYYGYTF. CDR3 nucleotides: TGTGCCAGTAGGTCGGAGAGGTACTATGGCTACACCTTC.

The chain couples TRBV20-1 to TRBJ1-6; D perhaps matches TRBD1 (5 bases). The CDR3 is 12 amino acids. Germline CDR1 is DFQATT and CDR2 is SNEGSKA (reference sequence). V dropped 3 bases and J dropped 9 bases, with 9 bases sitting between them. DNA for the CDR3: TGCAGTGCTAGTCCAGGGCGTTCACCCCTCCACTTT. Amino acids: CSASPGRSPLHF.

This clone has only one observation. J is TRBJ1-2 and V is TRBV6-5; 8 bases are shared with TRBD1. The trim removed 6 bases at V and 4 bases at J, leaving 4 bases unmatched. This CDR3 has 13 amino acids. CDR1 is MNHEY, CDR2 SVGAGI, per germline. The DNA for the CDR3 is TGTGCCAGCAGCAGGGGGCGGGCCTATGGCTACACCTTC. The encoded protein is CASSRGRAYGYTF.

The chain uses TRBV7-2 and TRBJ1-2, with D hard to call. Trimming left V 0 bases short and J 4 bases short, with 15 bases between. There are 16 residues in the CDR3. In germline, CDR1 is SGHTA, CDR2 FQGNSA. CDR3 DNA: TGTGCCAGCAGCTTAGCTACGGGAGGGAACCCCTATGGCTACACCTTC. Residues: CASSLATGGNPYGYTF.

This sequence joins TRBV29-1 and TRBJ2-1; 7 bases are a match to TRBD2. This CDR3 contains 14 residues. Unmatched junction bases numbered 5, after V lost 5 bases and J lost 1 base. CDR1 is SQVTM, CDR2 ANQGSEA, per germline. The CDR3 region has the DNA TGCAGCGTTACTAGCGCGATTTCCTACAATGAGCAGTTCTTC. Residues: CSVTSAISYNEQFF.

The CDR3 loop reads CASSRSGQGGSPLHF. The CDR3 bases are TGCGCCAGCAGCCGGTCGGGACAGGGCGGTTCACCCCTCCACTTT. The chain uses TRBV5-1 and TRBJ1-6; 9 bases map to TRBD1. Trimming removed 4 bases from V and 9 bases from J; junction bases left unmatched: 8. The length of the CDR3 is 15 residues. From germline, CDR1 is SGHRS and CDR2 YFSETQ.

This chain uses TRBV7-6 with TRBJ1-1; 8 nucleotides match TRBD1. The V and J ends lost 5 bases and 5 bases, in that order; junction bases with no gene match: 4. There are 13 residues in the CDR3. Germline V lookup: CDR1 SGHVS, CDR2 FNYEAQ. The CDR3: CASSATGGTEAFF. CDR3 coding DNA: TGTGCCAGCAGCGCAACAGGGGGGACTGAAGCTTTCTTT. Using reference TRBV7-6 and TRBJ1-1 for the parts outside the CDR3, the full variable domain is GAGVSQSPRYKVTKRGQDVALRCDPISGHVSLYWYRQALGQGPEFLTYFNYEAQQDKSGLPNDRFSAERPEGSISTLTIQRTEQRDSAMYRCASSATGGTEAFFGQGTRLTVV.

The V call is TRBV7-2, the J call TRBJ1-4; 11 bases are shared with TRBD1. V lost 2 bases and J lost 7; bases outside the gene matches: 3. The CDR3 runs to 15 residues. Germline CDR1 and CDR2: SGHTA and FQGNSA. The CDR3 here is CASSLFGQGAEKLFF. DNA of the CDR3: TGTGCCAGCAGCTTATTTGGACAGGGGGCTGAAAAACTGTTTTTT.

The chain links TRBV21-1 to TRBJ1-4; no check of the table's D call, TRBD1, against the DNA was made. TRBV21-1 is an annotated pseudogene. This CDR3 is 15 amino acids long. The CDR3 region has the DNA TGTGCCAGCAGCAAGGGGACAGCAACTAATGAAAAACTGTTTTTT. This gives the protein CASSKGTATNEKLFF.

The chain joins TRBV29-1 to TRBJ2-5; 8 positions agree with TRBD1. The CDR3 is made up of 13 amino acids. Losses at the gene ends were 7 bases for V and 5 bases for J; bases not matched to a gene: 9. Per the germline V gene, CDR1 is SQVTM and CDR2 is ANQGSEA. CDR3 loop: CSADRDSRETQYF. The CDR3 coding sequence is TGCAGCGCGGACAGGGATTCGCGGGAGACCCAGTACTTC.

V gene TRBV19 combines with J gene TRBJ2-3, with a tentative D call TRBD2 (6 bases). The CDR3 length is 15 residues. Trimming took 3 bases from V and 3 from J, leaving 13 bases between them. Germline assignment: CDR1 LNHDA and CDR2 SQIVND (reference sequence). This CDR3 is CASSMYGGPTDTQYF. Here the CDR3 DNA reads TGTGCCAGTAGTATGTACGGGGGACCGACAGATACGCAGTATTTT.

The chain carries TRBV3-1 (or the pseudogene TRBV3-2) and TRBJ2-3; 9 nucleotides match TRBD2. The CDR3 runs to 15 residues. The ends lost 0 bases at V and 5 bases at J; junction bases unmatched: 3. Germline V lookup: CDR1 LGHDT, CDR2 YNNKEL (reference sequence). CDR3 bases: TGTGCCAGCAGCCAAGAGGGACTAGCCCAAGATACGCAGTATTTT. This codes for CASSQEGLAQDTQYF.

The chain employs TRBV3-1 (or the pseudogene TRBV3-2) and TRBJ2-5; D uncertain. Germline assignment: CDR1 LGHDT and CDR2 YNNKEL (reference sequence). This CDR3 contains 14 residues. The V end was cut by 2 bases, the J end by 5 bases, with 12 bases between. The CDR3 region has the DNA TGTGCCAGCAGCCAAAGAAGCACCGGGGAGACCCAGTACTTC. Its protein product is CASSQRSTGETQYF.

V gene TRBV11-3 combines with J gene TRBJ2-5; D is unclear. V was pared by 3 bases and J by 4 bases, with 9 bases between. From germline, CDR1 is SGHNT and CDR2 YENEEA. The CDR3 extends over 13 amino acids. The CDR3 DNA reads TGTGCCAGCAGCTTGAGGATTGGAGAGACCCAGTACTTC. Amino acids: CASSLRIGETQYF. Together with reference TRBV11-3 and TRBJ2-5, the CDR3 gives the full variable domain: EAGVVQSPRYKIIEKKQPVAFWCNPISGHNTLYWYLQNLGQGPELLIRYENEEAVDDSQLPKDRFSAERLKGVDSTLKIQPAELGDSAVYLCASSLRIGETQYFGPGTRLLVL.